This record looks at one T cell receptor beta chain sequence and its context. Its antigen is unidentified. These data are taken from a study of T cell responses to AZD1222 COVID-19 vaccine. About the study: Pooled in the analysis were second doses at about 4 or about 12 weeks.

Some clones are missing from TCRdb's copy, which holds only in-frame ones; the method was immunoSEQ multiplex PCR. Of tens of thousands of clones in the sample, 85% to 90% were seen once. The germline V gene has CDR1 MNHEY and CDR2 SVGAGI. The V and J ends lost 2 bases and 3 bases respectively, with 10 bases between them. The CDR3 is 14 amino acids. Overall study findings and caveats: Researchers took repertoire samples only after the peak T cell response had come. Vaccine-associated CD4 TCRs ranged over spike, dominating at 160-218 and 743-854.

Sequenced here: peripheral blood, sampled on day 0 of AZD1222 vaccination. The TCR originated in an adult in good health. The chain links TRBV6-5 to TRBJ1-2; possibly TRBD1 for D (5 bases). The CDR3, as DNA: TGTGCCAGCAGTTACCCCCGACAGCACTATGGCTACACCTTC. Translated, it gives CASSYPRQHYGYTF.